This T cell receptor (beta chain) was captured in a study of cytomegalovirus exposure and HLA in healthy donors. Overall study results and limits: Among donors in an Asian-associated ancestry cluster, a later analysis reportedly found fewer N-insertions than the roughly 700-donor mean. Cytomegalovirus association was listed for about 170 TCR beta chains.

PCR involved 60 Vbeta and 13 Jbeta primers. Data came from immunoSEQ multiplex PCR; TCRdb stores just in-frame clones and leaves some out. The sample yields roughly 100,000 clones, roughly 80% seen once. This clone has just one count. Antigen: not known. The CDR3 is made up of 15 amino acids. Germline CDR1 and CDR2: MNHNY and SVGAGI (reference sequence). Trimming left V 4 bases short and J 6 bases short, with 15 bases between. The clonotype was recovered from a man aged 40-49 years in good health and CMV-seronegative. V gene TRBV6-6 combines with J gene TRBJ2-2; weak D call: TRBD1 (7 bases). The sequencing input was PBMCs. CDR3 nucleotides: TGTGCCAGCAGTTTCCAGGGGGGAACGGCCGGGGAGCTGTTTTTT. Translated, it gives CASSFQGGTAGELFF.